The clone carrying this TCR beta chain has a single count. Germline V CDR1 and CDR2: MNHEY, SVGAGI. The CDR3 spans 15 residues. The V and J ends lost 5 bases and 1 base respectively, with 13 bases between them. This sample is part of a study of blood T cell repertoires in COVID-19. Study at large: Acute-phase and convalescent COVID-19 samples originated in the United States, Italy and Spain.

In the original workflow: Amplification from reference gene primers served as the basis for estimated nucleated cell counts. Sequencing was performed with immunoSEQ multiplex PCR; in TCRdb, only in-frame clones are kept and a portion is missing. The D gene and trimming were derived from the DNA, and the V and J assignments and clone size from that table. The sample holds 50,000 to 70,000 clones, 80% to 95% seen once. This receptor was obtained from an elderly woman with active COVID-19. The chain uses TRBV6-5 and TRBJ2-3, with D perhaps TRBD1 (6 bases). Sequencing used peripheral blood. The CDR3 protein is CASSQFNRGTDTQYF. CDR3 DNA: TGTGCCAGCAGTCAGTTCAACAGGGGCACAGATACGCAGTATTTT.